This T cell receptor beta chain was found in a study of human T cells and chemical hapten exposure. Study information: DPC 0.01% went on the upper back by patch test, with reading at 6 days. Yields of TCR per sample differed, chiefly owing to small differences in pooled library volume.

This clonotype appeared a few times. Its target is not known. Regarding time point: patch test 1, 2 weeks after DPC sensitization. Treatment of the sample: therapeutic diphenylcyclopropenone sensitization with weekly scalp DPC. Study conclusions and caveats: Compared to controls, expanded TCRs made significantly more large clusters of similar CDR3s.

Per the original data handling: Across samples, TCR counts had a median of about 88,000 and ranged from about 23,224 to 700,000. TCRdb reanalysed the RACE reads using MiXCR and keeps one entry per CDR3 protein. Clone size and V and J calls follow TCRdb, not the original study. Of a few hundred thousand distinct CDR3 sequences in the sample, more than 4.5% were seen once. The length of the CDR3 is 13 residues. Germline CDR1 is DFQATT and CDR2 is SNEGSKA (reference sequence). V was shortened by 6 bases and J by 1 base, with 12 bases between the two germline ends. The sequenced sample was whole blood, obtained in connection with sensitization to the hapten diphenylcyclopropenone (DPC). The clonotype originates from a woman in her fifties or sixties with alopecia areata. Some clones in this sample may be carry-over from other donors' samples. The chain uses TRBV20-1 and TRBJ1-1; possibly TRBD1 for D (6 bases). CDR3 nucleotide sequence: TGCAGTGCCGAACAGGGAGCGAACACTGAAGCTTTCTTT. This encodes CSAEQGANTEAFF.